This TCR beta chain was profiled in a study of blood T cell repertoires in COVID-19. Clones were read by immunoSEQ multiplex PCR, and TCRdb kept only the in-frame ones, dropping some. This sample has roughly 90,000 clones, with over 80% found just once. From germline, CDR1 is SNHLY and CDR2 FYNNEI. V shed 4 bases, J shed 9 bases, and the junction held 4 bases outside the gene matches. This CDR3 has 14 residues. Source material: peripheral blood. The sequence was obtained from a woman older than 75 with active or convalescent COVID-19. This chain links TRBV2 with TRBJ1-6; 9 nucleotides match TRBD1. In DNA, the CDR3 is TGTGCCAGCAGTGCAGGACAGGGGACTTCACCCCTCCACTTT. Amino acid sequence: CASSAGQGTSPLHF.